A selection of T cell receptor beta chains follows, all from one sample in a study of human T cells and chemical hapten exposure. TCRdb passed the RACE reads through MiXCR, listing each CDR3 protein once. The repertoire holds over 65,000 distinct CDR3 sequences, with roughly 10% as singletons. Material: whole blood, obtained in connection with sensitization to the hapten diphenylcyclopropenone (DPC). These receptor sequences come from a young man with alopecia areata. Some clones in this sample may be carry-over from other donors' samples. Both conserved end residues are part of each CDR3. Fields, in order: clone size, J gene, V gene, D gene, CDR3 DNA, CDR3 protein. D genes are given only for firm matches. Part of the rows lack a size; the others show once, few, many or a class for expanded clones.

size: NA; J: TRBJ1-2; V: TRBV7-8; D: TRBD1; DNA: TGTGCCAGCAGCTTAGCAGGGGGCGATAGCTATGGCTACACCTTC; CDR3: CASSLAGGDSYGYTF
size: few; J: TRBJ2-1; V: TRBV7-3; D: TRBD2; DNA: TGTGCCAGCAGCTTGGGAGGGGACGGCAGCGAGCAGTTCTTC; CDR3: CASSLGGDGSEQFF
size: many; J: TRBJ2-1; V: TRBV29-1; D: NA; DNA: TGCAGCGTTAATATGGGATGGGAGCAGTTCTTC; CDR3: CSVNMGWEQFF
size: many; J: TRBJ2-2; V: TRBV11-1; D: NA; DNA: TGTGCCAGCAGCCGTGGGACCGGGACCCCCGGGGAGCTGTTTTTT; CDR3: CASSRGTGTPGELFF
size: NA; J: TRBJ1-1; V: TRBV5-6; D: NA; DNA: TGTGCCAGCAGCTTGGGACAAACCGAAGCTTTCTTT; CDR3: CASSLGQTEAFF
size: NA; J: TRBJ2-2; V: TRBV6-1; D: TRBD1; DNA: TGTGCCAGCAGTGGTGGACAGGGACCCACCGGGGAGCTGTTTTTT; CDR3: CASSGGQGPTGELFF
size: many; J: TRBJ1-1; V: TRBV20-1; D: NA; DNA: TGCAGTGCTTCAGGGGTTAGCACTGAAGCTTTCTTT; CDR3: CSASGVSTEAFF
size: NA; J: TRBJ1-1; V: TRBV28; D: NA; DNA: TGTGCCAGCAGCGCTATAAACACTGAAGCTTTCTTT; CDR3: CASSAINTEAFF
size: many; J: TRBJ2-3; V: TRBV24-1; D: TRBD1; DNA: TGTGCCACCAGTGATTGGGGCAGGGGGCCAGATACGCAGTATTTT; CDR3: CATSDWGRGPDTQYF
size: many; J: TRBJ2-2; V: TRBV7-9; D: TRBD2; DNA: TGTGCCAGCAGCTCACCAGCGGGGGCGAACACCGGGGAGCTGTTTTTT; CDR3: CASSSPAGANTGELFF
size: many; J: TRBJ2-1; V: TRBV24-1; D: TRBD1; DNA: TGTGCCACCAGTGATAGACAGGGGCTGCGCGATGAGCAGTTCTTC; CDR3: CATSDRQGLRDEQFF
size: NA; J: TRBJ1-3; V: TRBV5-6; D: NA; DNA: TGTGCCAGCAGCTTGGGGCCTACAGGGCCTGGAAACACCATATATTTT; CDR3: CASSLGPTGPGNTIYF
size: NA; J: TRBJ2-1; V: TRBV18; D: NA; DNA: TGTGCCAGCTCACTGGCTGCCAATGAGCAGTTCTTC; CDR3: CASSLAANEQFF
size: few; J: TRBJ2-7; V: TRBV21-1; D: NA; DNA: TGTGCCAGCAGCAAAGTGAGGGGGCCCACCTACGAGCAGTACTTC; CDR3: CASSKVRGPTYEQYF
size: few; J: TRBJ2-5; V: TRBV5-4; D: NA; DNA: TGTGCCAGCAGCCGACTAGGCGGGTATCAAGAGACCCAGTACTTC; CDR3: CASSRLGGYQETQYF
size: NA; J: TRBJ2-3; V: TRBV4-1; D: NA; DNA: TGCGCCAGCAGCCCCGGGACTGGAAAGGATACGCAGTATTTT; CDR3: CASSPGTGKDTQYF
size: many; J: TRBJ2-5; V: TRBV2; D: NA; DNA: TGTGCCAGCAGTGAAACTAGCCGGGAAGAGACCCAGTACTTC; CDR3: CASSETSREETQYF
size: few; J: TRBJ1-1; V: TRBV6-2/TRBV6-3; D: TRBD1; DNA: TGTGCCAGCAGTCGCCCGACAGGGACATCTTTCTTT; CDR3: CASSRPTGTSFF
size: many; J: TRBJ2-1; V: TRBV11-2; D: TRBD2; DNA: TGTGCCAGCAGCCCTAGAGGTCGTCTAGCGGGGTCCAATGAGCAGTTCTTC; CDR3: CASSPRGRLAGSNEQFF
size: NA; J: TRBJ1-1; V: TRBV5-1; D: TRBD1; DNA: TGCGCCAGCGGTATGAGGACAGGGGATGAAGCTTTCTTT; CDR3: CASGMRTGDEAFF
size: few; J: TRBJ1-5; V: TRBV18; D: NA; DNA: TGTGCCAGCTCACGTGCCGTACAGCTGTATAGCAATCAGCCCCAGCATTTT; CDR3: CASSRAVQLYSNQPQHF
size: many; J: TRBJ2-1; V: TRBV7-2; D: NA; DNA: TGTGCCAGCAGCCCCCCGGGTGAGCAGTTCTTC; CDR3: CASSPPGEQFF
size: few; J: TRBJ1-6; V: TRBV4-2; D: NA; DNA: TGTGCCAGCAGCCAAGCGACGTATGCCTATAATTCACCCCTCCACTTT; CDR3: CASSQATYAYNSPLHF
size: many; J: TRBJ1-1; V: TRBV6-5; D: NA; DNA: TGTGCCAGCAGGCCAGGGTTCCGGAGCACTGAAGCTTTCTTT; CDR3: CASRPGFRSTEAFF
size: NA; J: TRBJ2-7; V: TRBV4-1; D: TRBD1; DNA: TGCGCCAGCAGCCAAGAACGTAGGGGGACAGGGGGCCGCGAGCAGTACTTC; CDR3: CASSQERRGTGGREQYF
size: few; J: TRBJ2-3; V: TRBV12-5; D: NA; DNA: TGTGCTAGTGGTTTGGTACGGAGGGCGGATACGCAGTATTTT; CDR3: CASGLVRRADTQYF
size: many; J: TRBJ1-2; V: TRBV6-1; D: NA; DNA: TGTGCCAGCAGTGAACGTTCCACCTTGACCTACTATGGCTACACCTTC; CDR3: CASSERSTLTYYGYTF
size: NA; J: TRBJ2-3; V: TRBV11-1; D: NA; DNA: TGTGCCAGCAGCGGACCAGGGTCTTTGAGCACAGATACGCAGTATTTT; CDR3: CASSGPGSLSTDTQYF
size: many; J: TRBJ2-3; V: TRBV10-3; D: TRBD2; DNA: TGTGCCATCACATGGAGCGGGGGGGCGGATACGCAGTATTTT; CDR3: CAITWSGGADTQYF
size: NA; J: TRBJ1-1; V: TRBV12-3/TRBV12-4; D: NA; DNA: TGTGCCAGCACCTTCTACACTGAAGCTTTCTTT; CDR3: CASTFYTEAFF
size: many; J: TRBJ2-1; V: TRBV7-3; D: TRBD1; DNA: TGTGCCAGCAGCTTAGCACAGGGGGCGCGCAATGAGCAGTTCTTC; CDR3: CASSLAQGARNEQFF